This T cell receptor (beta chain) was recorded in a study of response to subunit inactivated influenza vaccine. Notes on the study in general: Authors suggested seasonal influenza vaccinations each recruit few new T cells.

TCRdb used MiXCR to reprocess the RT-PCR reads, holding one entry per CDR3 protein. The table has more than 700,000 distinct CDR3 sequences, around 20% seen once; the top ten hold roughly 10%. CDR1 is MNHEY and CDR2 is SVGEGT in the germline V gene. V shed 7 bases and J shed 9 bases, with 13 bases lying between them. The length of the CDR3 is 12 residues. Turning to this clonotype: Its antigen is currently unknown.

The chain combines TRBV6-2 or TRBV6-3 with TRBJ2-1, with D hard to call. The specimen was PBMCs from blood, collected approximately 5 days after vaccination. The clonotype was recovered from a man aged 45-65 years who received an inactivated influenza vaccine. The chain's CDR3 is CASTAQASEQFF. The CDR3 DNA reads TGTGCCAGCACTGCCCAAGCCAGTGAGCAGTTCTTC.